This T cell receptor (beta chain) came from a study of blood T cell repertoires in COVID-19. Looking at the study overall: Sites in the United States, Italy and Spain provided acute and convalescent COVID-19 samples. In each case, the material was cDNA or gDNA derived from T cells, B-cell-depleted T cells, or PBMCs.

Original analysis: Amplification of reference gene primers was used by the study to estimate nucleated cell counts. Here immunoSEQ multiplex PCR was the method, and the copy in TCRdb shows in-frame clones only, minus some. V, J and clone size are taken as reported in that table, and D and trimming were inferred from the DNA itself. This sample has about 180,000 clones, with around nine tenths found just once. Those enrolled in Seattle joined during active infection and were followed longitudinally afterward. The CDR3 runs to 15 residues. Germline V lookup: CDR1 LNHDA, CDR2 SQIVND (reference sequence). J lost 6 bases, V lost 9 bases, and 12 bases had no gene match.

The sample was peripheral blood. The chain has TRBV19 and TRBJ2-2, with 8 bases matching TRBD1. This TCR was recovered from a woman between 65 and 79 years old with COVID-19, enrolled during active disease. DNA for the CDR3: TGTGCCAGCTCCGACCGGACAGGGTTGGCCGGGGAGCTGTTTTTT. Translating gives CASSDRTGLAGELFF.